This T cell receptor beta chain comes out of a study of blood T cell repertoires in COVID-19. Study details: Sources were T cells, B-cell-depleted T cells, or PBMCs; the material itself was cDNA or gDNA.

The repertoire was sequenced with immunoSEQ multiplex PCR; TCRdb's copy has only in-frame clones and lacks some. The sample lists about 340,000 clones, roughly 90% occurring once. Only one count was recorded for this clone. In Seattle, patients joined the study during active infection and were tracked longitudinally. The CDR3 consists of 14 residues. Losses at the gene ends were 5 bases for V and 6 bases for J; bases not matched to a gene: 8. Per germline, CDR1 MNHEY and CDR2 SVGAGI. Source material: peripheral blood. This receptor was obtained from a woman aged 70-85 years with COVID-19, enrolled during active disease. V usage is TRBV6-5 and J usage is TRBJ1-1; 8 bases are shared with TRBD1. The CDR3 region is CASSTQGDGAEAFF. CDR3 DNA sequence: TGTGCCAGCAGTACACAGGGGGATGGGGCTGAAGCTTTCTTT.